This TCR beta chain was sequenced for a study of a mutant IDH1 vaccine in newly diagnosed glioma. Looking at the study overall: All eight of the vaccinations patients received fell in weeks 1, 3, 5, 7, 11, 15, 19 and 23. Receipt of radiotherapy, temozolomide, or both preceded the study, and most received both.

The table came from immunoSEQ multiplex PCR; TCRdb's copy has only in-frame clones and leaves some out. The top ten hold about 9.4% of the sample, which has about 60,000 clones, 70% to 85% seen once. The time point: week 11, during vaccination. Vaccination comprised doses that each held 300 ug of mutant IDH1 20-mer peptide, plus topical imiquimod. Notes on this clone: The antigen remains unidentified.

The CDR3 covers 15 residues. CDR1 is SGHTS, CDR2 YDEGEE, per germline. V lost 9 bases to trimming and J lost 4 bases, with 22 bases between them. V gene TRBV5-8 combines with J gene TRBJ1-2, with a tentative D call TRBD1 (6 bases). The material was PBMCs, obtained from a glioma patient whose treatment included an IDH1 peptide vaccine. The TCR was taken from a woman between 50 and 59 years old with glioma. The CDR3 sequence: CATPSDRTSFYGYTF. CDR3 nucleotide sequence: TGTGCCACCCCCTCGGACAGAACTTCGTTCTATGGCTACACCTTC.